The text below deals with one T cell receptor (beta chain). This entry is derived from a study of regulatory T cells in long-lasting Graves disease. Time point reported: persistent/refractory GD, antithyroid drugs over 5 years with positive TRAb. The TCR library was made from RNA extracted from PBMCs. Patient provenance is recorded as an endocrinology department in Xi'an, China. Library construction for TCR beta used iRepertoire HTBI primers and Arm-PCR of CDR3 regions. One entry per CDR3 protein results from TCRdb running MiXCR on the multiplex PCR reads. The data contain around 500,000 distinct CDR3 sequences, roughly 20% of them singletons. The CDR3 length is 13 residues. Germline trimming cut 6 bases from V and 9 bases from J; bases unmatched to any gene: 5.

This rearrangement joins TRBV12-3 or TRBV12-4 to TRBJ2-1, with 10 bases aligning to TRBD2. This sample comprised peripheral blood mononuclear cells (PBMCs), obtained when the disease was refractory, from a patient treated with antithyroid drugs. This clonotype was sampled from a female donor with Graves disease. The CDR3 loop is CASSRLAGGEQFF. The CDR3 coding sequence is TGTGCCAGCAGCCGACTAGCGGGCGGTGAGCAGTTCTTC.